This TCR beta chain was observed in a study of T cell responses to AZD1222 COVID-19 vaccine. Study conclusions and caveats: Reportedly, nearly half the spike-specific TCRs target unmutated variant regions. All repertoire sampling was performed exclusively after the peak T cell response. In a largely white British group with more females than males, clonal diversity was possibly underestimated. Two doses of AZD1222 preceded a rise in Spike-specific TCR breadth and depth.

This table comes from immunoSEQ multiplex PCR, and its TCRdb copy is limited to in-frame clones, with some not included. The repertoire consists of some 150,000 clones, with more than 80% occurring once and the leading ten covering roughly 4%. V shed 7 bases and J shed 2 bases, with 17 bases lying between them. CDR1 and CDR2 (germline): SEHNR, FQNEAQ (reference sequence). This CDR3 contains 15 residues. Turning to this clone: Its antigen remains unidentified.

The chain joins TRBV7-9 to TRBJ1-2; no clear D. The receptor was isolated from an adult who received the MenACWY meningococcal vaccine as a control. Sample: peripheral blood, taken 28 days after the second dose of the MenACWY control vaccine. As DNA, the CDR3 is TGTGCCAGCAAGCGAGGAGGGCTCGAGAACTATGGCTACACCTTC. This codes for CASKRGGLENYGYTF.